These 31 T cell receptor beta chains originate from one sample sequenced in a study of cytomegalovirus exposure and HLA in healthy donors. PCR used 60 Vbeta primers and 13 Jbeta primers. Data came from immunoSEQ multiplex PCR; TCRdb stores just in-frame clones and leaves some out. This sample has 150,000 to 200,000 clones; more than 85% occur once, and the top ten carry about 0.24%. Sequenced material: PBMCs. Source of these receptors: a girl less than two years old in good health and CMV-seronegative.

The chain couples TRBV4-1 to TRBJ1-4; D is perhaps TRBD1 (6 bases). CDR3 length equals 16 residues. Between the trimmed V and J ends, which lost 0 bases and 3 bases, there was a span of 11 bases. Germline V CDR1 and CDR2: MGHRA, YSYEKL. This CDR3 reads CASSQEQGPSNEKLFF. The CDR3 DNA reads TGCGCCAGCAGCCAAGAGCAGGGGCCGTCTAATGAAAAACTGTTTTTT.

The chain joins TRBV21-1 to TRBJ2-7; the DNA was not compared with TRBD2, the D call given in the table. TRBV21-1 is listed as a pseudogene. This CDR3 comprises 13 residues. CDR3 amino acids: CASRPGIFYEQYF. CDR3 nucleotides: TGTGCCAGCAGGCCGGGAATTTTCTACGAGCAGTACTTC.

As DNA, the CDR3 is TGTGCCAGAGCTAGCGGAGACACAGATACGCAGTATTTT. This sequence encodes CARASGDTDTQYF. The chain couples TRBV10-3 to TRBJ2-3; 7 positions agree with TRBD2. The CDR3 loop spans 13 amino acids. V gave up 10 bases and J gave up 2 bases; unmatched junction bases: 6. Germline V gives CDR1 ENHRY, CDR2 SYGVKD.

This chain uses TRBV29-1 with TRBJ1-1; 7 nucleotides align to TRBD1. Germline CDR1 is SQVTM and CDR2 is ANQGSEA. The V segment lost 7 bases and the J segment 1 base; nucleotides outside the gene matches: 6. This CDR3 region has 13 residues. The CDR3 reads CSAWGTENTEAFF. The CDR3 nucleotides are TGCAGCGCTTGGGGGACAGAGAACACTGAAGCTTTCTTT.

The chain recombines TRBV7-8 with TRBJ1-5, with TRBD1 matching over 7 bases. Losses at the gene ends were 2 bases for V and 5 bases for J; bases not matched to a gene: 6. Germline V CDR1 and CDR2: SGHVS, FQNEAQ. The CDR3 runs to 15 residues. The CDR3 here is CASSLRDRRDQPQHF. CDR3 nucleotides: TGTGCCAGCAGCTTACGGGACAGAAGGGATCAGCCCCAGCATTTT.

The rearrangement joins TRBV4-1 to TRBJ2-6; 9 bases fit TRBD1. The V segment lost 10 bases and the J segment 1 base; nucleotides outside the gene matches: 11. CDR3 length equals 17 residues. Germline V gene data show CDR1 as MGHRA and CDR2 as YSYEKL. CDR3 sequence (DNA): TGCGCCACCGGTCCGGGACAGGGTAATTCTGGGGCCAACGTCCTGACTTTC. It encodes CATGPGQGNSGANVLTF.

This sequence joins TRBV7-9 and TRBJ2-7; 8 nucleotides match TRBD1. V was clipped by 4 bases and J by 3 bases; unmatched bases: 5. The CDR3 has 14 amino acids. Germline V gives CDR1 SEHNR, CDR2 FQNEAQ (reference sequence). Here the CDR3 DNA reads TGTGCCAGCAGCTCTCGGGACAGGATCTACGAGCAGTACTTC. Its translation: CASSSRDRIYEQYF.

The CDR3 DNA follows: TGCAGCGTAACCATCACCGGGACAGGGGGCGAGCAGTACTTC. It is translated as CSVTITGTGGEQYF. This chain joins TRBV29-1 and TRBJ2-5, with TRBD1 matching 11 bases. The J call is doubtful: the DNA matches TRBJ2-7 better. The CDR3 is 14 amino acids. Germline assignment: CDR1 SQVTM and CDR2 ANQGSEA.

This chain uses TRBV29-1 with TRBJ2-5, with D unclear. The length of the CDR3 is 11 residues. Per the germline V gene, CDR1 is SQVTM and CDR2 is ANQGSEA. V lost 3 bases, J lost 1 base, and 3 bases lay in between. The CDR3 DNA follows: TGCAGCGTTGACATCCAAGAGACCCAGTACTTC. This sequence encodes CSVDIQETQYF. Together with reference TRBV29-1 and TRBJ2-5, the CDR3 gives the full variable domain: SAVISQKPSRDICQRGTSLTIQCQVDSQVTMMFWYRQQPGQSLTLIATANQGSEATYESGFVIDKFPISRPNLTFSTLTVSNMSPEDSSIYLCSVDIQETQYFGPGTRLLVL.

The rearrangement links TRBV6-5 to TRBJ1-1; the D gene is possibly TRBD1 (5 bases). CDR1 and CDR2 from the germline V gene are MNHEY and SVGAGI. The CDR3 extends over 14 amino acids. V lost 1 base and J 5 bases, leaving 11 bases between the germline ends. CDR3 DNA sequence: TGTGCCAGCAGTTACTGGGGGGAGTTAACTGAAGCTTTCTTT. This codes for CASSYWGELTEAFF.

V usage is TRBV6-1 and J usage is TRBJ2-7; 9 bases are shared with TRBD1. Per germline, CDR1 MNHNS and CDR2 SASEGT. J lost 7 bases, V lost 6 bases, and 7 bases had no gene match. The CDR3 covers 13 residues. The CDR3 DNA reads TGTGCCAGCAGAGACGGACAGGGGTTAGAGCAGTACTTC. It encodes CASRDGQGLEQYF.

The chain recombines TRBV6-1 with TRBJ2-7; 8 bases agree with TRBD1. The V gene end was trimmed by 6 bases and the J gene end by 0 bases; junction bases not matched to a gene: 4. CDR3 size: 14 residues. Looked up from germline, CDR1 is MNHNS and CDR2 is SASEGT. CDR3 in amino acids: CASSPQGVSYEQYF. The CDR3 DNA reads TGTGCCAGCAGCCCACAGGGGGTCTCCTACGAGCAGTACTTC.

The chain joins TRBV6-5 to TRBJ1-1, with 7 bases fitting TRBD1. The CDR3 extends over 15 amino acids. CDR1 is MNHEY, CDR2 SVGAGI, per germline. The V segment lost 2 bases and the J segment 0 bases; nucleotides outside the gene matches: 3. DNA for the CDR3: TGTGCCAGCAGTTACGGACAGGCCCTGAACACTGAAGCTTTCTTT. Amino acids: CASSYGQALNTEAFF.

This chain joins TRBV15 and TRBJ2-1, with 9 bases that match TRBD2. The trim removed 0 bases at V and 4 bases at J, leaving 13 bases unmatched. This CDR3 has 19 amino acids. The V gene's germline CDR1 is LNHNV and CDR2 YYDKDF (reference sequence). The CDR3 nucleotides read TGTGCCACCAGCAGAGATCAAGTACCCCTAGCGGGACTGTACAATGAGCAGTTCTTC. This gives the protein CATSRDQVPLAGLYNEQFF. The whole variable domain, remainder taken from reference TRBV15 and TRBJ2-1, is DAMVIQNPRYQVTQFGKPVTLSCSQTLNHNVMYWYQQKSSQAPKLLFHYYDKDFNNEADTPDNFQSRRPNTSFCFLDIRSPGLGDTAMYLCATSRDQVPLAGLYNEQFFGPGTRLTVL.

V usage is TRBV21-1 and J usage is TRBJ1-5. TRBV21-1 is termed a pseudogene. The CDR3 is 15 amino acids. CDR3 protein: CASSKVGGWGQPQHF. The CDR3 bases are TGTGCCAGCAGCAAAGTAGGAGGATGGGGACAGCCCCAGCATTTT.

The chain combines TRBV4-2 with TRBJ2-1, with 9 bases matching TRBD2. With 0 bases clipped from V and 1 base from J, the junction kept 1 base outside the gene matches. CDR1 is LGHNA and CDR2 is YNFKEQ in the germline V gene. This CDR3 contains 16 residues. CDR3 residues: CASSQDLAGSYNEQFF. The CDR3 region has the DNA TGTGCCAGCAGCCAAGATCTAGCGGGGTCCTACAATGAGCAGTTCTTC.

The chain is built from TRBV2 and TRBJ2-5; D not resolved. The CDR3 is made up of 14 amino acids. The germline V and J ends were trimmed by 4 bases and 0 bases, with 9 bases remaining between them. Germline CDR1 is SNHLY and CDR2 is FYNNEI. The CDR3 DNA reads TGTGCCAGCAGTGTTTCCGGGTACCAAGAGACCCAGTACTTC. Translation: CASSVSGYQETQYF.

This clone was seen only once. V usage is TRBV13 and J usage is TRBJ2-3; 10 positions match TRBD1. Germline V lookup: CDR1 PRHDT, CDR2 FYEKMQ (reference sequence). With V trimmed by 2 bases and J by 2 bases, 7 bases remained unmatched. The length of the CDR3 is 17 residues. The CDR3 DNA reads TGTGCCAGCAGCTTAACCCCGGGACAGGGGACCACAGATACGCAGTATTTT. Translated, it gives CASSLTPGQGTTDTQYF.

The rearrangement links TRBV19 to TRBJ2-5, with D possibly TRBD2 on 5 matching bases. The J call may not be correct, given that the DNA end is closer to TRBJ2-7. The CDR3 runs to 13 residues. Germline loops: CDR1 LNHDA, CDR2 SQIVND (reference sequence). The CDR3 nucleotides are TGTGCCAGTAGTCCGGGGTGGACCTACGAGCAGTACTTC. This gives the protein CASSPGWTYEQYF.

The sample holds one count of this clone. V is TRBV4-2 and J is TRBJ2-7; TRBD2 matches 13 bases. Germline-derived CDR1 and CDR2 are LGHNA and YNFKEQ. The CDR3 loop spans 17 amino acids. V lost 0 bases and J lost 12; bases outside the gene matches: 14. CDR3: CASSQEEPGLAGLGRYF. The CDR3 nucleotides are TGTGCCAGCAGCCAAGAGGAGCCGGGACTAGCGGGACTGGGCCGGTACTTC.

The chain links TRBV7-3 to TRBJ2-7; tentatively, D is TRBD2 (5 bases). This CDR3 contains 15 residues. Trimming cost V 2 bases and J 2 bases, with 13 bases left between them. Germline CDR1 is SGHTA and CDR2 is FQGTGA. CDR3 DNA sequence: TGTGCCAGCAGCTTAGGCGGCGGGTCCCCCTACGAGCAGTACTTC. Its protein product is CASSLGGGSPYEQYF.

This sequence joins TRBV10-2 and TRBJ1-2, with a possible D match to TRBD1 (5 bases). This CDR3 comprises 13 residues. Germline loops: CDR1 WSHSY, CDR2 SAAADI. V was cut by 7 bases and J by 6 bases, with 15 bases left in between. CDR3 bases: TGCGCCAGCAAAAACGGGGGAAAGGATGGCTACACCTTC. Translating gives CASKNGGKDGYTF.

The rearrangement uses TRBV6-5 and TRBJ2-7, with D possibly matching TRBD2 (6 bases). Germline-derived CDR1 and CDR2 are MNHEY and SVGAGI. The V end was cut by 0 bases, the J end by 2 bases, with 14 bases between. The CDR3 has 16 amino acids. CDR3 loop: CASSYSKGEDAYEQYF. The DNA of the CDR3 is TGTGCCAGCAGTTACTCGAAAGGGGAGGACGCCTACGAGCAGTACTTC.

This clone was counted between two and nine times. The rearrangement joins TRBV7-2 to TRBJ2-3, with D tentatively TRBD2 (5 bases). The CDR3 has 14 amino acids. Trimming removed 1 base at V and 6 bases at J, with 11 bases between. Germline CDR1 reads SGHTA; CDR2 reads FQGNSA. DNA for the CDR3: TGTGCCAGCAGCTTAGACAGCGGTCCCGATACGCAGTATTTT. Translation gives CASSLDSGPDTQYF.

As regards this clone: A junction end diverges from the germline sequence, so it may reflect a read error. This rearrangement joins TRBV19 to TRBJ1-4; D is possibly TRBD1 (5 bases). Germline CDR1 reads LNHDA; CDR2 reads SQIVND (reference sequence). The CDR3 runs 12 residues. CDR3 DNA: TGTGCCACTAGACAGTTTAATGAAAAACTGCTTTTT. Translated: CATRQFNEKLLF. The full variable domain, completed using reference TRBV19 and TRBJ1-4, is DGGITQSPKYLFRKEGQNVTLSCEQNLNHDAMYWYRQDPGQGLRLIYYSQIVNDFQKGDIAEGYSVSREKKESFPLTVTSAQKNPTAFYLCATRQFNEKLLFGSGTQLSVL.

The CDR3 sequence: CASSQDLSNNEQFF. CDR3 nucleotides: TGTGCCAGCAGCCAAGATCTGAGCAACAATGAGCAGTTCTTC. V gene TRBV14 combines with J gene TRBJ2-1; D is undetermined. Trimming shortened V by 0 bases and J by 5 bases, and 8 bases separated the two germline ends. CDR3 length: 14 amino acids. The germline CDR1 and CDR2 sequences are SGHDN and FVKESK.

Remarks on this clone: The junction departs from the called germline gene at one end, perhaps through a read error. The CDR3 protein is CASSQDVGVDSNQPQHF. The CDR3 coding sequence is TGCGCCAGCAGCCAAGATGTAGGGGTTGATAGCAATCAGCCCCAACATTTT. The chain uses TRBV4-1 and TRBJ1-5; weak D call: TRBD1 (5 bases). Germline CDR1 reads MGHRA; CDR2 reads YSYEKL. This CDR3 spans 17 amino acids.

The chain joins TRBV7-8 to TRBJ2-1; TRBD2 aligns across 16 bases. With V trimmed by 0 bases and J by 7 bases, 6 bases remained unmatched. The CDR3 has 18 residues. The germline V gene encodes CDR1 SGHVS and CDR2 FQNEAQ. The CDR3 DNA reads as TGTGCCAGCAGCTTAGCGCAGGGACTAGCGGGAGGGGGGAATGAGCAGTTCTTC. It codes for CASSLAQGLAGGGNEQFF.

The chain combines TRBV7-9 with TRBJ2-1; TRBD2 matches at 7 bases. Germline lookup yields CDR1 SEHNR and CDR2 FQNEAQ (reference sequence). Losses at the gene ends were 2 bases for V and 9 bases for J; bases not matched to a gene: 13. CDR3 length: 16 amino acids. This CDR3 reads CASSLIGSGGPREQFF. DNA of the CDR3: TGTGCCAGCAGCTTAATTGGTTCGGGAGGACCGCGTGAGCAGTTCTTC.

CDR3 sequence reads: CASSLDPPRQGGASGANVLTF. The CDR3 bases are TGCGCCAGCAGCTTGGATCCCCCCCGACAAGGGGGCGCCTCTGGGGCCAACGTCCTGACTTTC. The V and J genes are TRBV5-1 and TRBJ2-6; 7 nucleotides line up with TRBD1. The CDR3 loop spans 21 amino acids. After removal of 0 bases from V and 0 bases from J, the junction contained 15 bases not matched to a gene. The germline CDR1 and CDR2 sequences are SGHRS and YFSETQ.

The V call is TRBV4-1, the J call TRBJ2-1; no clear D. Germline V gene lookup returns CDR1 MGHRA and CDR2 YSYEKL. V was pared by 4 bases and J by 1 base, with 14 bases between. The CDR3 has 16 amino acids. In nucleotides, the CDR3 is TGCGCCAGCAGCCGAAGCGCAACTCGGTCCTACAATGAGCAGTTCTTC. Protein product: CASSRSATRSYNEQFF.